This T cell receptor (beta chain) was obtained from a study of cytotoxic CD8 clonotypes in ibrutinib-treated CLL (dated by TCRdb to the early 2020s). About the study as a whole: In this cohort, about 16 patients were treatment-naive and about ten were relapsed/refractory, while some 18 had unmutated IGHV. Response samples were taken after a median of about a year on treatment, ranging from roughly 6 to 36 months. An average of around 260,000 productive templates and 94,082 productive rearrangements was obtained per sample. Cryopreserved peripheral blood mononuclear cells were obtained before treatment, at response, and at either sustained remission or disease progression. Partial responses were observed in about 25 patients and complete responses in 2; after a median follow-up of around 68 months, remission was maintained in about 15 patients and progression was observed in roughly twelve. Every sample from remission and from progressive disease was obtained while the patients were still on ibrutinib. Longitudinal samples were available for about 30% of the 86 trial participants. The research as a whole found: Baseline clonality exceeded that of age-matched healthy donors and correlated strongly with circulating CD8+ T-cell counts. Clonality increased at ibrutinib response, stayed stable in sustained remission, and fell back toward baseline at progression. Public clonotypes were found to be uncommon and were observed to contract or remain stable during treatment; the increase in clonality was shown to reflect expansion of private clonotypes at ibrutinib response. Sampling times were not matched between patients in sustained remission and patients whose disease was progressing, and lymph node repertoires were not examined.

On a MiSeq, deep resolution sequencing aimed for a depth between 1 in 1 million and 1 in 200,000 T cells, with each clonotype covered approximately 10x on average. TCR beta libraries were generated with the immunoSEQ hsTCRB Kit. The authors' pipeline ran thus. The data were analyzed with ImmunoSEQ Analyzer and ImmunoSEQ Data Assistant, and V, D and J gene assignments followed IMGT definitions. Clonality, which ranges from 0 to 1, was calculated as one minus the normalized Shannon entropy of productive rearrangement frequencies. Only overrepresented clonotypes making up at least 0.05% of each patient's repertoire were included in the public clonotype analysis. About twelve repertoires from age-matched healthy donors, obtained from immuneACCESS, served as clonality controls. The immuneACCESS repertoire file appears here via TCRdb, limited to in-frame rearrangements. These files lack a portion of the clones; in checked studies, under half of the deficit traces to unresolved V genes, and the cause of the others is not known. V and J calls plus clone size are reproduced from that table; the DNA served to infer D and trimming. This sample gives almost 250,000 clones in total; roughly 74% of them show up just once. The ten largest clones add up to approximately 15% of the sample.

The sample's time point label, decoded: roughly 2 years on ibrutinib. For TCR beta library preparation, 2 to 2.5 micrograms of genomic DNA were isolated from cryopreserved PBMCs. Longitudinal blood samples from CLL patients on ibrutinib monotherapy were analyzed using high-throughput TCR beta sequencing. Patients were enrolled in a phase 2 open-label single-center ibrutinib monotherapy trial. Note on this clone: Its target antigen remains unknown. Base qualities are missing; no much larger clone stands one base away.

CDR1 and CDR2 are drawn from the germline V gene: SGDLS, YYNGEE. V is pared back by 2 bases and J by 2 bases, with 11 bases lying between the germline termini. The CDR3, from cysteine to phenylalanine, totals 16 residues. Of the read, only the CDR3 DNA is kept; its 48 bases are in frame from base 1. The receptor was derived from a human donor with chronic lymphocytic leukemia. The chain couples TRBV9 to TRBJ2-6, with TRBD2 as a weak D call on 5 bases. Specimen: PBMCs, collected after 24 months of ibrutinib treatment. CDR3 region: CASSVLTMTGANVLTF. The nucleotide sequence reads TGTGCCAGCAGCGTTCTGACTATGACTGGGGCCAACGTCCTGACTTTC.